Listed here are 9 T cell receptor beta chains from one sample, sequenced in a study of cytomegalovirus exposure and HLA in healthy donors. PCR used 60 Vbeta primers and 13 Jbeta primers. Measured with immunoSEQ multiplex PCR; TCRdb has only the in-frame clones, and not every one. Of some 140,000 clones in the sample, over 70% were seen once. The sample consisted of PBMCs. These receptors came from a man aged 30-40 years in good health and CMV-seronegative.

The chain couples TRBV7-2 to TRBJ2-1; 8 positions agree with TRBD1. The germline V gene has CDR1 SGHTA and CDR2 FQGNSA. V gave up 6 bases and J gave up 0 bases; unmatched junction bases: 4. The CDR3 length is 15 residues. DNA for the CDR3: TGTGCCAGCAGTTGGGACAGGAGCTCCTACAATGAGCAGTTCTTC. Protein sequence: CASSWDRSSYNEQFF.

This clone showed up just a few times. This rearrangement joins TRBV4-1 to TRBJ2-7; 7 bases match TRBD2. The V and J ends lost 2 bases and 6 bases, in that order; junction bases with no gene match: 16. Germline V gives CDR1 MGHRA, CDR2 YSYEKL. The CDR3 consists of 17 residues. In DNA, the CDR3 is TGCGCCAGCAGCCAACCCGTGGGCGGGGGAGGTCGGGTCGAGCAGTACTTC. It specifies CASSQPVGGGGRVEQYF.

The chain uses TRBV5-1 and TRBJ2-1; 8 positions agree with TRBD2. Germline V gene sequence: CDR1 SGHRS, CDR2 YFSETQ. The CDR3 has 14 amino acids. V was pared by 1 base and J by 6 bases, with 3 bases of the junction left unmatched. The CDR3 sequence is CASSLSGGGNEQFF. Written as DNA, the CDR3 is TGCGCCAGCAGCTTGTCCGGGGGGGGCAATGAGCAGTTCTTC. Full variable domain (missing parts from reference TRBV5-1 and TRBJ2-1): KAGVTQTPRYLIKTRGQQVTLSCSPISGHRSVSWYQQTPGQGLQFLFEYFSETQRNKGNFPGRFSGRQFSNSRSEMNVSTLELGDSALYLCASSLSGGGNEQFFGPGTRLTVL.

This clone was detected once. The V call is TRBV18, the J call TRBJ2-7, with TRBD1 matching 8 bases. The V gene end was trimmed by 0 bases and the J gene end by 6 bases; junction bases not matched to a gene: 19. The CDR3 totals 19 residues. The germline V gene has CDR1 KGHSH and CDR2 LQKENI. CDR3 bases: TGTGCCAGCTCACCACCGAACTCTTTAACCGGGACAGGTGGAGGCGAGCAGTACTTC. It translates to CASSPPNSLTGTGGGEQYF. The whole variable domain, filled in from reference TRBV18 and TRBJ2-7, reads NAGVMQNPRHLVRRRGQEARLRCSPMKGHSHVYWYRQLPEEGLKFMVYLQKENIIDESGMPKERFSAEFPKEGPSILRIQQVVRGDSAAYFCASSPPNSLTGTGGGEQYFGPGTRLTVT.

This chain uses TRBV28 with TRBJ2-1; maybe TRBD2 (5 bases). Germline-derived CDR1 and CDR2 are MDHEN and SYDVKM. The germline V and J ends were trimmed by 6 bases and 8 bases, with 11 bases remaining between them. The CDR3 contains 12 residues. The CDR3 sequence: CASRASSDEQFF. The CDR3 nucleotides are TGTGCCAGCAGGGCTAGCTCTGATGAGCAGTTCTTC.

This clone was seen only a few times. The chain has TRBV7-2 and TRBJ2-4; the D gene is possibly TRBD2 (5 bases). Trimming took off 3 bases at V and 8 bases at J, with 14 bases between the two ends. The CDR3 runs to 14 residues. The germline CDR1 and CDR2 sequences are SGHTA and FQGNSA. CDR3 nucleotide sequence: TGTGCCAGCAGCTTGCGAGGGAAGTTAGACATTCAGTACTTC. Translated, it gives CASSLRGKLDIQYF. The entire variable domain, with the rest obtained from reference TRBV7-2 and TRBJ2-4, is as follows: GAGVSQSPSNKVTEKGKDVELRCDPISGHTALYWYRQSLGQGLEFLIYFQGNSAPDKSGLPSDRFSAERTGGSVSTLTIQRTQQEDSAVYLCASSLRGKLDIQYFGAGTRLSVL.

This chain joins TRBV7-9 and TRBJ2-5; 7 nucleotides line up with TRBD1. The CDR3 covers 17 residues. The junction had 10 bases not matched to a gene; V was cut back by 1 base and J by 2 bases. CDR1 SEHNR and CDR2 FQNEAQ come from the germline V gene (reference sequence). CDR3 nucleotides: TGTGCCAGCAGCTTAGAACCGACAGGGCTAGGTCAAGAGACCCAGTACTTC. Amino acids: CASSLEPTGLGQETQYF.

This clone was counted only a few times. The V call is TRBV6-5, the J call TRBJ1-1; D is possibly TRBD1 (6 bases). The CDR3 length is 13 residues. Trimming pared 6 bases from V and 0 bases from J, leaving 8 bases between. Germline V CDR1 and CDR2: MNHEY, SVGAGI. The CDR3, as DNA: TGTGCCAGCAGACGACAGGTGAACACTGAAGCTTTCTTT. Translation gives CASRRQVNTEAFF.

This clone came up a few times. The V call is TRBV5-5, the J call TRBJ2-7; TRBD1 aligns across 10 bases. The J segment lost 7 bases and the V segment lost 8 bases, leaving 6 bases of the junction unmatched. The CDR3 totals 12 residues. Per the germline V gene, CDR1 is SGHKS and CDR2 is YYEKEE (reference sequence). The CDR3 is CASRAGQGEQYF. DNA for the CDR3: TGTGCCAGTAGGGCGGGACAGGGGGAGCAGTACTTC. The full variable domain, completed using reference TRBV5-5 and TRBJ2-7, is DAGVTQSPTHLIKTRGQQVTLRCSPISGHKSVSWYQQVLGQGPQFIFQYYEKEERGRGNFPDRFSARQFPNYSSELNVNALLLGDSALYLCASRAGQGEQYFGPGTRLTVT.